This T cell receptor beta chain originates from a study of blood T cell repertoires in COVID-19. Study in general: Samples of COVID-19 (acute and convalescent) were obtained from the United States, Italy and Spain. Nucleic acid was either cDNA or gDNA, and it came from T cells, B-cell-depleted T cells, or PBMCs.

Participants were aged 18 to 89 years from 20 to 30 US areas. Recovered status in Cohort 3 required two negative PCRs, clearance, or symptom resolution. The V gene's germline CDR1 is SQVTM and CDR2 ANQGSEA. The CDR3 is 13 amino acids. J gave up 2 bases and V 3 bases, and 1 base lay outside the gene matches. This table comes from immunoSEQ multiplex PCR, and its TCRdb copy is limited to in-frame clones, with some not included. The table shows roughly 240,000 clones, with about 83% occurring only once. The V gene is TRBV29-1, the J gene TRBJ2-5; 9 bases agree with TRBD2. The sample was PBMCs or T cells enriched from blood (not recorded which). The sequence came from a woman in her fifties or sixties who had recovered from COVID-19. CDR3: CSVERGGQETQYF. The CDR3, as DNA: TGCAGCGTTGAGCGGGGGGGACAAGAGACCCAGTACTTC.